Listed here are 21 T cell receptor beta chains from one sample, sequenced in a study of cytomegalovirus exposure and HLA in healthy donors. The PCR ran on 60 Vbeta and 13 Jbeta primers. Clones were sequenced by immunoSEQ multiplex PCR, and TCRdb holds only the in-frame ones, with some missing. The repertoire holds approximately 190,000 clones, with approximately 79% as singletons. The source material was PBMCs. These receptors all come from a man aged 35-49 years in good health and CMV-seropositive.

The rearrangement joins TRBV6-5 to TRBJ2-2, with TRBD2 matching 7 bases. Germline loops: CDR1 MNHEY, CDR2 SVGAGI. The ends lost 6 bases at V and 5 bases at J; junction bases unmatched: 9. CDR3 length: 15 amino acids. The CDR3 DNA reads TGTGCCAGCAGCCCCGGGGGAGGGGTAACCGGGGAGCTGTTTTTT. Protein sequence: CASSPGGGVTGELFF.

This chain links TRBV4-1 with TRBJ1-1; no definite D call. The CDR3 covers 17 residues. CDR1 and CDR2 from the germline V gene are MGHRA and YSYEKL. Trimming pared 4 bases from V and 0 bases from J, leaving 18 bases between. The CDR3 is CASSRPLFLDMNTEAFF. The DNA for the CDR3 is TGCGCCAGCAGCCGCCCCTTATTCCTTGACATGAACACTGAAGCTTTCTTT.

The chain is built from TRBV7-6 and TRBJ2-7; TRBD2 agrees at 12 bases. V lost 1 base to trimming and J lost 7 bases; unmatched junction nucleotides: 8. The CDR3 totals 16 residues. CDR1 SGHVS and CDR2 FNYEAQ come from the germline V gene. The CDR3 DNA reads as TGTGCCAGCAGCTTAGAAGCTAGCGGGGGGGCCGGGGAGCAGTACTTC. Its translation is CASSLEASGGAGEQYF.

The chain joins TRBV9 to TRBJ1-6, with 12 bases that match TRBD1. Germline V gene lookup returns CDR1 SGDLS and CDR2 YYNGEE. The CDR3 sequence is 16 residues long. V shed 4 bases, J shed 9 bases, and the junction held 8 bases outside the gene matches. This CDR3 reads CASSTGGTGGSSPLHF. CDR3 nucleotide sequence: TGTGCCAGCAGCACCGGAGGGACAGGGGGCAGTTCACCCCTCCACTTT.

This clone was counted only a few times. The J gene is TRBJ2-5, the V gene TRBV6-5, with a tentative D call TRBD1 (5 bases). The J call may be in error: the DNA end matches TRBJ2-7 better. Germline lookup yields CDR1 MNHEY and CDR2 SVGAGI. The CDR3 is 15 residues long. The CDR3 sequence is CASSYSRQGGYEQYF. As DNA, the CDR3 is TGTGCCAGCAGTTACTCGAGGCAGGGTGGCTACGAGCAGTACTTC.

This rearrangement joins TRBV7-2 to TRBJ2-7, with unresolved D. CDR1 and CDR2 (germline): SGHTA, FQGNSA. The CDR3 runs to 13 residues. V lost 5 bases and J 0 bases, leaving 8 bases between the germline ends. The CDR3 loop is CASSVTISYEQYF. DNA of the CDR3: TGTGCCAGCAGCGTTACTATCTCCTACGAGCAGTACTTC.

The table lists this clone with a few counts. The chain is built from TRBV6-1 and TRBJ2-7; perhaps TRBD2 as D (5 bases). This CDR3 contains 13 residues. The V end was cut by 5 bases, the J end by 6 bases, with 14 bases between. Germline CDR1 reads MNHNS; CDR2 reads SASEGT. DNA of the CDR3: TGTGCCAGCAGTTGGGTCGGGATTCGCGAGCAGTACTTC. Translation gives CASSWVGIREQYF.

This chain connects TRBV15 to TRBJ1-2; the D gene is possibly TRBD1 (5 bases). V lost 5 bases, J lost 4 bases, and 17 bases lay in between. Germline CDR1 is LNHNV and CDR2 is YYDKDF (reference sequence). This CDR3 has 15 amino acids. DNA of the CDR3: TGTGCCACCAGCCCCAGGGCGGGGGGTGCCTATGGCTACACCTTC. Translated, it gives CATSPRAGGAYGYTF.

This clone has only one observation. V usage is TRBV9 and J usage is TRBJ2-7, with a tentative D call TRBD1 (6 bases). The germline CDR1 and CDR2 sequences are SGDLS and YYNGEE. Trimming removed 0 bases at V and 2 bases at J, with 9 bases between. This CDR3 comprises 14 residues. The CDR3 spells CASSVGTVPYEQYF. The CDR3 DNA sequence: TGTGCCAGCAGCGTAGGGACAGTCCCCTACGAGCAGTACTTC.

V usage is TRBV4-2 and J usage is TRBJ2-7, with TRBD2 matching over 8 bases. CDR1 and CDR2 (germline): LGHNA, YNFKEQ. J lost 3 bases, V lost 1 base, and 2 bases had no gene match. The CDR3 consists of 14 residues. CDR3 DNA sequence: TGTGCCAGCAGCCAAGGGGGACTAGGCTACGAGCAGTACTTC. Protein product: CASSQGGLGYEQYF.

Only a few counts were recorded for this clone. At the DNA level, this CDR3 is encoded by other sequences in the same sample as well. CDR3 loop: CASSLASGVYNEQFF. The CDR3 nucleotides read TGTGCCAGCAGCTTAGCTAGCGGAGTATACAATGAGCAGTTCTTC. V and J are TRBV7-9 and TRBJ2-1, with TRBD2 as a possible D gene (6 bases). This CDR3 has 15 residues. Germline CDR1 is SEHNR and CDR2 is FQNEAQ (reference sequence). The ends were cut back, 0 bases at V and 4 bases at J, with 10 bases in the middle.

This clone has more than one count but fewer than ten. CDR3 bases: TGTGCCAGCAGCCCCCCCGGGACTAGCCTTGTCACCGGGGAGCTGTTTTTT. Translated: CASSPPGTSLVTGELFF. The chain couples TRBV7-9 to TRBJ2-2, with TRBD2 identical over 9 bases. This CDR3 contains 17 residues. Trimming removed 5 bases from V and 4 bases from J; junction bases left unmatched: 11. CDR1 is SEHNR, CDR2 FQNEAQ, per germline (reference sequence).

The genes are TRBV4-2 and TRBJ1-1; D is possibly TRBD1 (5 bases). Germline values: CDR1 LGHNA, CDR2 YNFKEQ. Trimming cost V 0 bases and J 4 bases, with 9 bases left between them. The CDR3 contains 14 residues. Here the CDR3 reads CASSQDREVTEAFF. CDR3 bases: TGTGCCAGCAGCCAAGACAGGGAAGTCACTGAAGCTTTCTTT.

The chain links TRBV9 to TRBJ1-2; 10 bases match TRBD1. V shed 3 bases, J shed 1 base, and the junction held 3 bases outside the gene matches. CDR1 and CDR2 from the germline V gene are SGDLS and YYNGEE. This CDR3 has 15 amino acids. CDR3 sequence: CASSATGGGNYGYTF. CDR3 DNA: TGTGCCAGCAGCGCGACAGGGGGCGGTAACTATGGCTACACCTTC.

The V and J genes are TRBV29-1 and TRBJ1-1, with D possibly matching TRBD1 (5 bases). Trimming took 5 bases from V and 4 from J, leaving 11 bases between them. Germline CDR1 SQVTM, CDR2 ANQGSEA. The CDR3 runs 12 residues. The CDR3 loop reads CSVSGTGTEAFF. CDR3 sequence (DNA): TGCAGCGTTAGCGGGACGGGCACTGAAGCTTTCTTT.

To note about this clone: The junction and the germline gene differ at one end; a read error may be behind it. This chain joins TRBV7-7 and TRBJ2-2; 11 nucleotides align to TRBD2. This CDR3 contains 16 residues. CDR1 is SSHAT, CDR2 FNYEAQ, per germline (reference sequence). The chain's CDR3 is CASSRRLAGITGELFF. In nucleotides, the CDR3 is TGTGCTAGCAGCCGGAGACTAGCGGGGATCACCGGGGAGCTGTTTTTT.

CDR3 DNA: TGTGCCTGGAGAATTGACAGGGGATCTGGCTACACCTTC. Amino acids: CAWRIDRGSGYTF. This chain joins TRBV30 and TRBJ1-2; 8 nucleotides line up with TRBD1. Germline V lookup: CDR1 GTSNPN, CDR2 SVGIG (reference sequence). Trimming cost V 3 bases and J 7 bases; bases outside gene matches: 7. CDR3 length: 13 residues.

The chain combines TRBV7-2 with TRBJ2-7, with 7 bases aligning to TRBD2. CDR1 SGHTA and CDR2 FQGNSA come from the germline V gene. The CDR3 is 13 amino acids. With V trimmed by 5 bases and J by 5 bases, 6 bases remained unmatched. The CDR3 DNA reads TGTGCCAGCAGCAGGACTAGTAAGAACGAGCAGTACTTC. Translated: CASSRTSKNEQYF.

The chain combines TRBV30 with TRBJ2-4, with 7 bases identical to TRBD1. The CDR3 contains 12 residues. The trim removed 3 bases at V and 7 bases at J, leaving 3 bases unmatched. Per germline, CDR1 GTSNPN and CDR2 SVGIG (reference sequence). CDR3 sequence: CAWRQGVNIQYF. The CDR3 DNA reads TGTGCCTGGAGGCAGGGGGTTAACATTCAGTACTTC.

The rearrangement uses TRBV19 and TRBJ1-1, with no clear D. V lost 6 bases, J lost 8 bases, and 19 bases lay in between. The V gene's germline CDR1 is LNHDA and CDR2 SQIVND (reference sequence). The CDR3 consists of 14 residues. This CDR3 is CASSQVGEVTEAFF. As DNA, the CDR3 is TGTGCCAGTAGCCAAGTCGGTGAGGTTACCGAAGCTTTCTTT.

The rearrangement links TRBV4-1 to TRBJ1-1, with D possibly being TRBD1 (5 bases). The CDR3 length is 17 residues. The V gene's germline CDR1 is MGHRA and CDR2 YSYEKL. The germline V and J ends were trimmed by 0 bases and 5 bases, with 19 bases remaining between them. CDR3 nucleotides: TGCGCCAGCAGCCAAGATAGGCCTGGGGCTTCGGGTACTGAAGCTTTCTTT. It yields the protein CASSQDRPGASGTEAFF.